This section outlines one TCR beta chain sequence together with its context. Generated by immunoSEQ multiplex PCR, the TCRdb table keeps only in-frame clones and is missing some. The sample gives roughly 95,000 clones, more than 90% of which show up once; approximately 3% is in the top ten. The data derive from a study of control samples from healthy donors and cancer patients. The V gene lost 0 bases and the J gene lost 2 bases, with 10 bases spanning the gap. This CDR3 contains 15 residues. In germline, CDR1 is MNHNS, CDR2 SASEGT. The chain employs TRBV6-1 and TRBJ1-1; D might be TRBD1 (5 bases). What was sequenced was blood. This TCR was sampled from a human donor in good health. The donor label of this sample is uncertain. The CDR3 DNA follows: TGTGCCAGCAGTGAAGCCCGGGGGGTAAACACTGAAGCTTTCTTT. It specifies CASSEARGVNTEAFF.